The 12 T cell receptor beta chains below come from one sample, sequenced in a study of early T cells in non-severe SARS-CoV-2 infection. TCRdb analysed the 5' RACE reads with MiXCR anew, one entry per CDR3 protein. The sample includes some 64,000 distinct CDR3 sequences, about 9.1% of them seen just once. Sequencing used whole blood, obtained at baseline. The receptors come from an adult who was a healthcare worker with PCR-confirmed SARS-CoV-2 infection or an uninfected control (not recorded which).

In its sample, this clonotype was seen a few times. The genes are TRBV4-1 and TRBJ2-7; no reliable D call. Germline V gene data show CDR1 as MGHRA and CDR2 as YSYEKL. The V gene lost 3 bases and the J gene lost 2 bases, with 8 bases spanning the gap. CDR3 size: 13 residues. CDR3 protein: CASSHVGPYEQYF. For the CDR3, the DNA is TGCGCCAGCAGCCACGTCGGGCCCTACGAGCAGTACTTC.

The chain combines TRBV13 with TRBJ2-7, with D unresolved. Germline CDR1 is PRHDT and CDR2 is FYEKMQ (reference sequence). The CDR3 is 13 residues long. V was trimmed by 8 bases and J by 0 bases, leaving 11 bases between them. The CDR3 loop is CASSSSYSYEQYF. In DNA, the CDR3 is TGTGCCAGCTCGAGCTCCTACTCCTACGAGCAGTACTTC.

This clonotype appeared many times. The rearrangement joins TRBV11-2 to TRBJ1-2; no clear D gene. The germline V and J ends were trimmed by 0 bases and 8 bases, with 10 bases remaining between them. The germline gives CDR1 SGHAT, CDR2 FQNNGV. This CDR3 is built from 13 residues. The CDR3: CASSLEGIGGYTF. The DNA of the CDR3 is TGTGCCAGCAGCTTAGAGGGAATAGGAGGCTACACCTTC.

This sequence joins TRBV28 and TRBJ2-3; 7 bases align to TRBD1. Germline lookup yields CDR1 MDHEN and CDR2 SYDVKM. The CDR3 has 13 amino acids. J lost 7 bases, V lost 3 bases, and 4 bases had no gene match. The CDR3 coding sequence is TGTGCCAGCAGTTTTGGGGACAGAAATACGCAGTATTTT. Translation: CASSFGDRNTQYF.

This clonotype came up a few times. The chain carries TRBV6-5 and TRBJ1-4; D remains ambiguous. CDR1 and CDR2 from the germline V gene are MNHEY and SVGAGI. The V end lost 0 bases, the J end lost 5 bases, and 10 bases lay between the germline ends. The CDR3 is made up of 15 amino acids. The CDR3 DNA is TGTGCCAGCAGTTACTCGGGCCAGAAAAATGAAAAACTGTTTTTT. Protein: CASSYSGQKNEKLFF.

This clonotype was observed many times. This rearrangement joins TRBV28 to TRBJ2-6; 8 bases align to TRBD1. This CDR3 region has 18 residues. With V trimmed by 5 bases and J by 0 bases, 9 bases remained unmatched. Per the germline V gene, CDR1 is MDHEN and CDR2 is SYDVKM. CDR3 residues: CASSPMTGAGSGANVLTF. CDR3 in DNA: TGTGCCAGCAGTCCGATGACAGGGGCAGGCTCTGGGGCCAACGTCCTGACTTTC.

J is TRBJ2-2 and V is TRBV7-8, with D possibly called TRBD1 or TRBD2 (6 bases each). Germline V lookup: CDR1 SGHVS, CDR2 FQNEAQ. The CDR3 has 15 amino acids. The V end was cut by 5 bases, the J end by 12 bases, with 22 bases between. For the CDR3, the DNA is TGTGCCAGCAGCCCGAACAGGGCGGGAACTCGTAAGCTGTTTTTT. Translated, it gives CASSPNRAGTRKLFF.

The V call is TRBV28, the J call TRBJ1-1, with D possibly TRBD1 on 5 matching bases. Germline V CDR1 and CDR2: MDHEN, SYDVKM. Trimming removed 2 bases from V and 2 bases from J, with 18 bases in between. This CDR3 is built from 17 residues. CDR3 residues: CASSLRGEGWANTEAFF. As DNA, the CDR3 is TGTGCCAGCAGTTTAAGGGGCGAAGGGTGGGCTAACACTGAAGCTTTCTTT.

The chain couples TRBV7-9 to TRBJ2-7; possibly TRBD1 for D (5 bases). Germline V gene lookup returns CDR1 SEHNR and CDR2 FQNEAQ (reference sequence). Trimming stripped 10 bases from V and 5 bases from J, with 15 bases between. This CDR3 has 12 amino acids. CDR3 nucleotides: TGTGCCACAGATAATGGGGCCAACGAGCAGTACTTC. As protein: CATDNGANEQYF.

This clonotype was picked up many times. The chain combines TRBV12-3 or TRBV12-4 with TRBJ2-3; 8 nucleotides align to TRBD2. The CDR3 has 15 residues. The junction had 9 bases not matched to a gene; V was cut back by 8 bases and J by 2 bases. As DNA, the CDR3 is TGTGCCAGCTCCTCAAGCGGGAGCAACACAGATACGCAGTATTTT. Its protein product is CASSSSGSNTDTQYF.

V is TRBV11-2 and J is TRBJ2-7; the D gene is possibly TRBD1 (5 bases). The CDR3 runs to 15 residues. CDR1 and CDR2 (germline): SGHAT, FQNNGV. Deletions cut 1 base from V and 3 bases from J, with 13 bases between. The CDR3 DNA reads TGTGCCAGCAGCTTAGTTCCGGCAGGGCTCTACGAGCAGTACTTC. Its translation: CASSLVPAGLYEQYF.

The V and J genes are TRBV5-1 and TRBJ2-1; 10 positions agree with TRBD2. The V gene end was trimmed by 0 bases and the J gene end by 9 bases; junction bases not matched to a gene: 9. The CDR3 spans 16 residues. The germline V gene encodes CDR1 SGHRS and CDR2 YFSETQ. This CDR3 is CASSLGLAGELGEQFF. The DNA for the CDR3 is TGCGCCAGCAGCTTGGGGCTAGCGGGAGAGCTAGGTGAGCAGTTCTTC.